These 2 T cell receptor beta chains were sequenced from one sample in a study of cytomegalovirus exposure and HLA in healthy donors. Clones were sequenced by immunoSEQ multiplex PCR, and TCRdb holds only the in-frame ones, with some missing. The data contain 68,000 or so clones, 91% of them singletons. Sequences were obtained from PBMCs. The receptors here all came from a man younger than 35 in good health and CMV-seronegative.

This chain uses TRBV2 with TRBJ1-5; D is perhaps TRBD1 (5 bases). V lost 10 bases to trimming and J lost 1 base, with 17 bases between them. Per the germline V gene, CDR1 is SNHLY and CDR2 is FYNNEI. There are 15 residues in the CDR3. The CDR3 here is CATRGRAGSNQPQHF. The CDR3 bases are TGTGCCACCCGAGGAAGGGCAGGGAGCAATCAGCCCCAGCATTTT.

This chain uses TRBV11-3 with TRBJ2-3; TRBD2 matches 9 bases. In germline, CDR1 is SGHNT, CDR2 YENEEA. The CDR3 runs to 15 residues. V shed 5 bases, J shed 2 bases, and the junction held 5 bases outside the gene matches. This chain's CDR3 is CASSLAGSYTDTQYF. The CDR3 coding sequence is TGTGCCAGCAGCCTAGCGGGAAGCTACACAGATACGCAGTATTTT.